Each of the 31 T cell receptor beta chains below was sequenced from the same sample in a study of shared clonotypes between healthy human individuals (TCRdb year 2020). Libraries were built with the immunoSEQ multiplex PCR assay. The clones in this table, taken by TCRdb from immuneACCESS, are in-frame only. Not every clone is retained; where verified, under half of the shortfall comes from an unresolved V gene, and the cause of the rest is unknown. The sample table records about 980,000 clones; 76% of these occur just once. The top ten hold over 1.3% of the sample. What was sequenced was memory CD4+ T cells sorted from blood. This sample's cell subset or site label indicates: CD45RA-negative fraction. The receptors originated from a man aged 18-30 years in good health.

V and J are TRBV6-4 and TRBJ2-3; unclear D gene. The CDR3 is 13 residues long. Germline values: CDR1 MRHNA, CDR2 SNTAGT. Deletions cut 3 bases from V and 6 bases from J, with 10 bases between. This CDR3 is CASSEELRDTQYF. Written as DNA, the CDR3 is TGTGCCAGCAGTGAAGAGCTGAGGGATACGCAGTATTTT.

Many counts were recorded for this clone. The gene calls are TRBV10-2 and TRBJ2-7; possible D gene TRBD1, 6 bases. The CDR3 consists of 15 residues. Trimming removed 5 bases at V and 0 bases at J, with 14 bases between. CDR1 is WSHSY and CDR2 is SAAADI in the germline V gene. CDR3 sequence: CASSPLRGTSYEQYF. DNA for the CDR3: TGCGCCAGCAGTCCCCTCAGGGGTACCTCCTACGAGCAGTACTTC.

This chain links TRBV5-1 with TRBJ1-5, with D perhaps matching TRBD1 (5 bases). This CDR3 is 15 amino acids long. V was shortened by 1 base and J by 3 bases, with 11 bases between the two germline ends. CDR1 SGHRS and CDR2 YFSETQ come from the germline V gene. Written as DNA, the CDR3 is TGCGCCAGCAGCTTGATGGGGGAGCCCAATCAGCCCCAGCATTTT. It encodes CASSLMGEPNQPQHF.

This chain joins TRBV7-2 and TRBJ2-5; D perhaps matches TRBD2 (6 bases). The better agreement between TRBJ2-7 and the DNA end casts doubt on the J call. The CDR3 runs to 16 residues. Germline CDR1 SGHTA, CDR2 FQGNSA. The CDR3 here is CASSSGRDVSSYEQYF. CDR3 coding DNA: TGTGCCAGCAGCTCTGGGCGGGACGTTAGCTCCTACGAGCAGTACTTC.

The chain is built from TRBV30 and TRBJ2-7; D is undetermined. Germline CDR1 is GTSNPN and CDR2 is SVGIG (reference sequence). CDR3 length: 12 amino acids. The V end was cut by 2 bases, the J end by 2 bases, with 7 bases between. This chain's CDR3 is CAWSSRTYEQYF. The CDR3 DNA reads as TGTGCCTGGAGTAGCCGGACCTACGAGCAGTACTTC.

The gene calls are TRBV18 and TRBJ2-3; D unresolved. This CDR3 is 15 amino acids long. Germline CDR1 is KGHSH and CDR2 is LQKENI. Trimming stripped 4 bases from V and 2 bases from J, with 13 bases between. The CDR3 DNA sequence: TGTGCCAGCTCACGGCTAAAGGTTGACACAGATACGCAGTATTTT. This encodes CASSRLKVDTDTQYF.

V usage is TRBV28 and J usage is TRBJ2-7; D ambiguous. CDR1 MDHEN and CDR2 SYDVKM come from the germline V gene. The CDR3 length is 12 residues. Trimming cost V 5 bases and J 3 bases, with 8 bases left between them. CDR3: CASSQVRYEQYF. The CDR3 DNA sequence: TGTGCCAGCAGTCAGGTCCGCTACGAGCAGTACTTC.

This chain joins TRBV28 and TRBJ1-1; D might be TRBD1 (6 bases). V was cut by 6 bases and J by 10 bases, with 15 bases left in between. Germline loops: CDR1 MDHEN, CDR2 SYDVKM. The CDR3 is 12 residues long. DNA of the CDR3: TGTGCCAGCAGCCTGGGACAAGCGAGAGCTTTCTTT. This translates into CASSLGQARAFF.

This chain connects TRBV7-2 to TRBJ2-4; either TRBD1 or TRBD2 may supply D (5 bases each). The CDR3 runs 16 residues. Germline V lookup: CDR1 SGHTA, CDR2 FQGNSA. With 4 bases removed from V and 7 bases from J, the gap between germline ends came to 20 bases. The CDR3 sequence: CASSSGYQGARNIQYF. The CDR3 DNA follows: TGTGCCAGCAGCTCGGGATATCAGGGTGCGAGGAACATTCAGTACTTC.

The rearrangement links TRBV28 to TRBJ1-2; 8 bases fit TRBD1. CDR3 length equals 14 residues. V dropped 6 bases and J dropped 0; count of bases not matched to a gene: 3. CDR1 is MDHEN and CDR2 is SYDVKM in the germline V gene. The CDR3 nucleotides are TGTGCCAGCAGCCAACAGGGGGCTAACTATGGCTACACCTTC. Its protein product is CASSQQGANYGYTF.

As concerns this clone: An end of the junction does not agree with germline; a read error may underlie this. The rearrangement links TRBV4-3 to TRBJ2-1, with 11 bases identical to TRBD2. The CDR3 covers 16 residues. Per the germline V gene, CDR1 is LGHNA and CDR2 is YSLEER. Here the CDR3 DNA reads TGCGCCAGCAGCCAAGCACAGGGACTAGCGGACCTTGAGAAGTTCTTC. Translating gives CASSQAQGLADLEKFF.

The V call is TRBV10-2, the J call TRBJ1-5; D not resolved. Trimming took 6 bases from V and 2 from J, leaving 8 bases between them. In germline, CDR1 is WSHSY, CDR2 SAAADI. The CDR3 totals 13 residues. The CDR3: CASRERGNQPQHF. CDR3 bases: TGCGCCAGCAGGGAAAGGGGCAATCAGCCCCAGCATTTT.

This sequence joins TRBV5-1 and TRBJ1-2; D is perhaps TRBD1 (6 bases). V was shortened by 4 bases and J by 6 bases, with 22 bases between the two germline ends. From germline, CDR1 is SGHRS and CDR2 YFSETQ. The CDR3 covers 16 residues. The CDR3 DNA sequence: TGCGCCAGCAGCCCCTGGGCGGACAGACGAACGGATGGCTACACCTTC. Amino acids: CASSPWADRRTDGYTF.

This clone was found once. Here the CDR3 reads CASSLGQGGNTQYF. The CDR3 nucleotides read TGTGCCAGCAGCCTGGGACAGGGCGGGAATACGCAGTATTTT. This chain connects TRBV7-2 to TRBJ2-3; TRBD1 aligns across 9 bases. With V trimmed by 5 bases and J by 7 bases, 7 bases remained unmatched. The germline V gene encodes CDR1 SGHTA and CDR2 FQGNSA. The CDR3 length is 14 residues.

This clone was found a few times. In the same sample, other DNA sequences code for this CDR3. The V gene is TRBV5-1, the J gene TRBJ1-2, with D possibly TRBD1 on 5 matching bases. V dropped 4 bases and J dropped 2 bases, with 12 bases sitting between them. Germline assignment: CDR1 SGHRS and CDR2 YFSETQ. There are 14 residues in the CDR3. CDR3 amino acids: CASSPDQGNYGYTF. The CDR3 DNA reads as TGCGCCAGCAGCCCAGATCAGGGAAACTATGGCTACACCTTC.

This clone appeared once. V gene TRBV7-9 combines with J gene TRBJ2-7; a possible D gene is TRBD2 (6 bases). Germline values: CDR1 SEHNR, CDR2 FQNEAQ (reference sequence). CDR3 length equals 16 residues. V lost 7 bases to trimming and J lost 1 base, with 20 bases between them. The CDR3 bases are TGTGCCAGCATCCCTGCCAAAGCGGGTGGGTCCTACGAGCAGTACTTC. Translated, it gives CASIPAKAGGSYEQYF.

Notes on this clone: The junction departs from germline at one end; a sequencing error may be responsible. The chain has TRBV7-9 and TRBJ1-4; possibly TRBD1 for D (5 bases). CDR3 length equals 13 residues. Germline V gene data show CDR1 as SEHNR and CDR2 as FQNEAQ (reference sequence). The CDR3 sequence: CASNLEGPEKLFF. The CDR3 DNA reads TGTGCCAGCAACTTAGAGGGGCCCGAAAAACTGTTTTTT.

The gene calls are TRBV18 and TRBJ2-7; 9 bases match TRBD1. The CDR3 runs 15 residues. V shed 6 bases and J 6 bases; nucleotides not matched to a gene: 12. Germline assignment: CDR1 KGHSH and CDR2 LQKENI. The CDR3: CASSSSGTGSSEQYF. As DNA, the CDR3 is TGTGCCAGCTCTTCTTCCGGGACAGGGTCGAGCGAGCAGTACTTC.

The chain combines TRBV5-6 with TRBJ2-7; 7 bases line up with TRBD2. Germline-derived CDR1 and CDR2 are SGHDT and YYEEEE. With 1 base clipped from V and 0 bases from J, the junction kept 7 bases outside the gene matches. The CDR3 sequence is 16 residues long. The CDR3 DNA follows: TGTGCCAGCAGCTTGTATAGCGGGTGGAGCTCCTACGAGCAGTACTTC. Its translation is CASSLYSGWSSYEQYF.

CDR3 DNA: TGTGCCAGTAGTATCGGGAGGTCTGCCCTCAATCAGCCCCAGCATTTT. It codes for CASSIGRSALNQPQHF. The J gene is TRBJ1-5, the V gene TRBV19, with D hard to call. The CDR3 loop spans 16 amino acids. Germline V gene sequence: CDR1 LNHDA, CDR2 SQIVND (reference sequence). Trimming took off 3 bases at V and 3 bases at J, with 15 bases between the two ends. The full variable domain, its missing parts supplied by reference TRBV19 and TRBJ1-5, is DGGITQSPKYLFRKEGQNVTLSCEQNLNHDAMYWYRQDPGQGLRLIYYSQIVNDFQKGDIAEGYSVSREKKESFPLTVTSAQKNPTAFYLCASSIGRSALNQPQHFGDGTRLSIL.

This sequence joins TRBV27 and TRBJ2-7, with 8 positions matching TRBD1. The CDR3 is 17 amino acids. The J segment lost 5 bases and the V segment lost 5 bases, leaving 17 bases of the junction unmatched. Germline CDR1 MNHEY, CDR2 SMNVEV (reference sequence). CDR3 sequence reads: CASSRITNRDRNDEQYF. CDR3 nucleotide sequence: TGTGCCAGCAGTCGAATTACGAACCGGGACAGGAACGACGAGCAGTACTTC.

This clone appeared a few times. The chain employs TRBV29-1 and TRBJ1-1, with TRBD1 as a possible D gene (6 bases). Germline values: CDR1 SQVTM, CDR2 ANQGSEA. This CDR3 is 12 amino acids long. Trimming took off 7 bases at V and 5 bases at J, with 14 bases between the two ends. CDR3 nucleotides: TGCAGCGGCCACAGGGATGGGACTGAAGCTTTCTTT. Translation gives CSGHRDGTEAFF. Full variable domain (missing parts from reference TRBV29-1 and TRBJ1-1): SAVISQKPSRDICQRGTSLTIQCQVDSQVTMMFWYRQQPGQSLTLIATANQGSEATYESGFVIDKFPISRPNLTFSTLTVSNMSPEDSSIYLCSGHRDGTEAFFGQGTRLTVV.

CDR3 residues: CASSWDKDSPLHF. The DNA for the CDR3 is TGCGCCAGCAGCTGGGACAAGGATTCACCCCTCCACTTT. The genes are TRBV5-1 and TRBJ1-6, with D tentatively TRBD1 (6 bases). Per the germline V gene, CDR1 is SGHRS and CDR2 is YFSETQ. There are 13 residues in the CDR3. Trimming removed 3 bases at V and 8 bases at J, with 9 bases between.

The chain uses TRBV30 and TRBJ1-5; D possibly corresponds to TRBD1 (5 bases). Per the germline V gene, CDR1 is GTSNPN and CDR2 is SVGIG (reference sequence). V lost 0 bases and J lost 6, with 9 bases in between. There are 13 residues in the CDR3. The CDR3 bases are TGTGCCTGGAGTGTACTAGACAGTCAGCCCCAGCATTTT. Translating gives CAWSVLDSQPQHF.

V usage is TRBV9 and J usage is TRBJ2-1, with 8 positions matching TRBD2. V lost 3 bases to trimming and J lost 8 bases; unmatched junction nucleotides: 13. CDR1 SGDLS and CDR2 YYNGEE come from the germline V gene. The CDR3 length is 16 residues. The CDR3 nucleotides read TGTGCCAGCAGCGCAACCCTGGCGGGGGGTGGCGATGAGCAGTTCTTC. It specifies CASSATLAGGGDEQFF.

V usage is TRBV27 and J usage is TRBJ1-4; 8 bases line up with TRBD1. This CDR3 spans 13 amino acids. V lost 6 bases to trimming and J lost 10 bases; unmatched junction nucleotides: 7. Per the germline V gene, CDR1 is MNHEY and CDR2 is SMNVEV (reference sequence). This chain's CDR3 is CASSRGGQGKLFF. The CDR3 DNA sequence: TGTGCCAGCAGCCGCGGCGGACAGGGAAAACTGTTTTTT.

V usage is TRBV10-3 and J usage is TRBJ1-1; perhaps TRBD1 as D (5 bases). This CDR3 comprises 14 residues. V was trimmed by 10 bases and J by 2 bases, leaving 17 bases between them. The germline V gene has CDR1 ENHRY and CDR2 SYGVKD. DNA of the CDR3: TGTGCCAGCTCCAGGGACGGCCCTAACACTGAAGCTTTCTTT. Translated: CASSRDGPNTEAFF.

The V gene is TRBV4-1, the J gene TRBJ1-1; D gene ambiguous. V was pared by 4 bases and J by 5 bases, with 14 bases between. This CDR3 comprises 14 residues. CDR1 and CDR2 (germline): MGHRA, YSYEKL. This CDR3 is CASSPSEVWTEAFF. CDR3 nucleotides: TGCGCCAGCAGCCCATCGGAGGTTTGGACTGAAGCTTTCTTT.

This clone was seen only a few times. V and J are TRBV4-1 and TRBJ2-3, with unresolved D. Germline CDR1 reads MGHRA; CDR2 reads YSYEKL. The CDR3 has 17 residues. The V end lost 4 bases, the J end lost 5 bases, and 22 bases lay between the germline ends. The CDR3 here is CASSPIGLRSAEDTQYF. DNA for the CDR3: TGCGCCAGCAGCCCCATTGGGTTGCGGTCTGCGGAAGATACGCAGTATTTT.

The chain has TRBV6-5 and TRBJ1-3, with TRBD1 identical over 8 bases. The CDR3 totals 15 residues. The junction had 2 bases not matched to a gene; V was cut back by 2 bases and J by 2 bases. Germline assignment: CDR1 MNHEY and CDR2 SVGAGI. CDR3 loop: CASSYAQGAGNTIYF. The CDR3 nucleotides read TGTGCCAGCAGTTACGCACAGGGGGCTGGAAACACCATATATTTT.

Note on this clone: A much more abundant neighbour one base away suggests this may be a read error. This chain uses TRBV11-2 with TRBJ2-5; 13 positions match TRBD2. The CDR3 length is 15 residues. V trimming: 5 bases; J trimming: 5 bases; junction bases outside the gene matches: 5. Per the germline V gene, CDR1 is SGHAT and CDR2 is FQNNGV. The CDR3 bases are TGTGCCAGCAGCCGGACTAGCGGGAGAGGGGAGACCCAGTACTTC. It yields the protein CASSRTSGRGETQYF.